These T cell receptor beta chains were read from a single sample in a study of CD8+CD57+ T cells in acquired aplastic anemia. TCRdb itself ran the reads through MiXCR, one entry per CDR3 protein. The repertoire has roughly 170,000 distinct CDR3 sequences, 45% to 60% of them found once; the top ten carry approximately 13%. The sequenced sample consisted of sorted CD4+, CD8+, or CD8+CD57+ T cells (not recorded which) from PBMCs. Source of these receptors: a human donor with aplastic anemia. CDR3s include the opening cysteine and the closing phenylalanine or tryptophan. The D gene is left open where the match is weak. A clone size is listed for some rows: how often the clone was seen (once, few, many), or a class if it is expanded.

j_call: TRBJ2-5; v_call: TRBV5-1; clone_size: -; d_call: TRBD1; cdr3_aa: CASRVTGLYQETQYF; cdr3_nt: TGCGCCAGCAGGGTGACAGGGTTGTACCAAGAGACCCAGTACTTC
j_call: TRBJ2-2; v_call: TRBV7-3; clone_size: -; d_call: -; cdr3_aa: CASSLGPRNLNGELFF; cdr3_nt: TGTGCCAGCAGCTTAGGCCCCCGCAATTTAAACGGGGAGCTGTTTTTT
j_call: TRBJ2-7; v_call: TRBV7-8; clone_size: many; d_call: TRBD2; cdr3_aa: CASSGGLTDTGEQYF; cdr3_nt: TGTGCCAGCAGCGGGGGACTAACGGACACGGGGGAGCAGTACTTC
j_call: TRBJ1-2; v_call: TRBV19; clone_size: many; d_call: -; cdr3_aa: CASRFPRGILYGYTF; cdr3_nt: TGTGCCAGTAGGTTTCCCAGGGGAATCCTTTACGGCTACACCTTC
j_call: TRBJ2-1; v_call: TRBV12-3/TRBV12-4; clone_size: -; d_call: TRBD2; cdr3_aa: CASSSALGLVGFGEQFF; cdr3_nt: TGTGCCAGCAGTTCAGCCCTGGGACTAGTTGGGTTCGGTGAGCAGTTCTTC
j_call: TRBJ1-2; v_call: TRBV30; clone_size: -; d_call: TRBD1; cdr3_aa: CAWSTTGIYTF; cdr3_nt: TGTGCCTGGAGTACGACAGGGATCTACACCTTC
j_call: TRBJ2-7; v_call: TRBV15; clone_size: few; d_call: -; cdr3_aa: CATSRDARAYEQYF; cdr3_nt: TGTGCCACCAGCAGAGATGCGAGGGCCTACGAGCAGTACTTC
j_call: TRBJ1-2; v_call: TRBV7-2; clone_size: -; d_call: -; cdr3_aa: CASSLVGYYGYTF; cdr3_nt: TGTGCCAGCAGCTTGGTCGGCTACTATGGCTACACCTTC
j_call: TRBJ1-5; v_call: TRBV20-1; clone_size: once; d_call: -; cdr3_aa: CSAREGFFINQPQHF; cdr3_nt: TGCAGTGCTAGAGAAGGCTTCTTTATCAATCAGCCCCAGCATTTT
j_call: TRBJ1-5; v_call: TRBV24-1; clone_size: -; d_call: -; cdr3_aa: CATSVGSNQPQHF; cdr3_nt: TGTGCCACCAGTGTCGGCAGCAATCAGCCCCAGCATTTT
j_call: TRBJ1-6; v_call: TRBV14; clone_size: -; d_call: -; cdr3_aa: CASSRDSRPSYNSPLHF; cdr3_nt: TGTGCCAGCAGCCGCGACAGTCGTCCTTCCTATAATTCACCCCTCCACTTT
j_call: TRBJ2-5; v_call: TRBV29-1; clone_size: -; d_call: TRBD2; cdr3_aa: CSVVGREETQYF; cdr3_nt: TGCAGCGTTGTCGGGAGGGAAGAGACCCAGTACTTC
j_call: TRBJ2-1; v_call: TRBV20-1; clone_size: -; d_call: -; cdr3_aa: CSADRIEEQFF; cdr3_nt: TGCAGTGCGGATAGAATAGAGGAGCAGTTCTTC
j_call: TRBJ2-5; v_call: TRBV7-2; clone_size: many; d_call: -; cdr3_aa: CASSLGSQGRGETQYF; cdr3_nt: TGTGCCAGCAGCTTAGGTTCGCAGGGCCGGGGAGAGACCCAGTACTTC
j_call: TRBJ2-3; v_call: TRBV24-1; clone_size: many; d_call: -; cdr3_aa: CATQGRLSTDTQYF; cdr3_nt: TGTGCCACCCAGGGACGGCTAAGCACAGATACGCAGTATTTT
j_call: TRBJ2-2; v_call: TRBV29-1; clone_size: many; d_call: TRBD1; cdr3_aa: CSVGQGATGELFF; cdr3_nt: TGCAGCGTTGGCCAGGGGGCTACCGGGGAGCTGTTTTTT
j_call: TRBJ2-7; v_call: TRBV6-1; clone_size: few; d_call: -; cdr3_aa: CASSPPGAREQYF; cdr3_nt: TGTGCCAGCAGTCCCCCAGGGGCGCGGGAGCAGTACTTC
j_call: TRBJ1-5; v_call: TRBV24-1; clone_size: -; d_call: -; cdr3_aa: CATSDSGGNQPQHF; cdr3_nt: TGTGCCACCAGTGATTCGGGTGGCAATCAGCCCCAGCATTTT
j_call: TRBJ2-2; v_call: TRBV29-1; clone_size: -; d_call: -; cdr3_aa: CSVEVGTNTGELFF; cdr3_nt: TGCAGCGTTGAAGTGGGAACGAACACCGGGGAGCTGTTTTTT
j_call: TRBJ2-3; v_call: TRBV20-1; clone_size: many; d_call: TRBD1; cdr3_aa: CSATRQGITDTQYF; cdr3_nt: TGCAGTGCCACACGACAGGGCATCACAGATACGCAGTATTTT
j_call: TRBJ1-5; v_call: TRBV15; clone_size: -; d_call: -; cdr3_aa: CATSREGPGVLGKQPQHF; cdr3_nt: TGTGCCACCAGCAGAGAAGGGCCAGGGGTTCTTGGTAAACAGCCCCAGCATTTT
j_call: TRBJ2-2; v_call: TRBV2; clone_size: many; d_call: TRBD1; cdr3_aa: CASDPTGPNAGELFF; cdr3_nt: TGTGCCAGCGACCCGACAGGGCCTAACGCCGGGGAGCTGTTTTTT
j_call: TRBJ1-5; v_call: TRBV7-3; clone_size: -; d_call: TRBD1; cdr3_aa: CASSAGTGQPQHF; cdr3_nt: TGTGCCAGCAGCGCTGGGACAGGCCAGCCCCAGCATTTT
j_call: TRBJ1-6; v_call: TRBV15; clone_size: -; d_call: -; cdr3_aa: CATSNWPYNSPLHF; cdr3_nt: TGTGCCACCAGCAACTGGCCTTATAATTCACCCCTCCACTTT
j_call: TRBJ1-5; v_call: TRBV20-1; clone_size: medium-sized; d_call: -; cdr3_aa: CSAKQDTVQPQHF; cdr3_nt: TGCAGCGCTAAGCAGGACACGGTACAGCCCCAGCATTTT
j_call: TRBJ2-5; v_call: TRBV20-1; clone_size: -; d_call: TRBD2; cdr3_aa: CSASLGRAETQYF; cdr3_nt: TGCAGTGCTAGTCTGGGGAGGGCGGAGACCCAGTACTTC
j_call: TRBJ2-3; v_call: TRBV2; clone_size: few; d_call: TRBD2; cdr3_aa: CATAGVSADTQYF; cdr3_nt: TGTGCCACAGCGGGGGTCTCAGCAGATACGCAGTATTTT
j_call: TRBJ1-4; v_call: TRBV25-1; clone_size: -; d_call: -; cdr3_aa: CASSLGPGRGGEKLFF; cdr3_nt: TGTGCCAGCAGCTTAGGTCCCGGGCGGGGGGGGGAAAAACTGTTTTTT
j_call: TRBJ1-2; v_call: TRBV25-1; clone_size: -; d_call: -; cdr3_aa: CASSDAGYTF; cdr3_nt: TGTGCCAGCAGTGATGCAGGCTACACCTTC
j_call: TRBJ1-5; v_call: TRBV7-9; clone_size: -; d_call: -; cdr3_aa: CASSPMFDQPQHF; cdr3_nt: TGTGCCAGCAGTCCTATGTTTGATCAGCCCCAGCATTTT
j_call: TRBJ2-2; v_call: TRBV9; clone_size: many; d_call: -; cdr3_aa: CASSDPYRVDTGELFF; cdr3_nt: TGTGCCAGCAGCGATCCTTACAGGGTTGACACCGGGGAGCTGTTTTTT
j_call: TRBJ1-1; v_call: TRBV7-2; clone_size: -; d_call: -; cdr3_aa: CASSFELGEAFF; cdr3_nt: TGTGCCAGCAGCTTTGAGCTGGGTGAAGCTTTCTTT
j_call: TRBJ2-7; v_call: TRBV7-6; clone_size: -; d_call: TRBD1; cdr3_aa: CASSSASGTGWASEQYF; cdr3_nt: TGTGCCAGCAGCTCGGCCTCCGGGACAGGGTGGGCCAGCGAGCAGTACTTC
j_call: TRBJ1-6; v_call: TRBV6-1; clone_size: many; d_call: -; cdr3_aa: CASGGGNSPLHF; cdr3_nt: TGTGCCAGCGGGGGGGGAAATTCACCCCTCCACTTT
j_call: TRBJ2-7; v_call: TRBV2; clone_size: -; d_call: -; cdr3_aa: CASSESPLGTPWGEQYF; cdr3_nt: TGTGCCAGCAGTGAATCCCCGCTCGGGACCCCATGGGGCGAGCAGTACTTC
j_call: TRBJ2-1; v_call: TRBV7-3; clone_size: many; d_call: TRBD2; cdr3_aa: CASSLDGGAAYEQFF; cdr3_nt: TGTGCCAGCAGCTTGGACGGGGGGGCCGCCTATGAGCAGTTCTTC
j_call: TRBJ2-7; v_call: TRBV20-1; clone_size: many; d_call: -; cdr3_aa: CSATRPGGKQYF; cdr3_nt: TGCAGCGCTACTAGACCGGGTGGGAAGCAGTACTTC
j_call: TRBJ2-7; v_call: TRBV12-3/TRBV12-4; clone_size: -; d_call: -; cdr3_aa: CASSSTLNVPEQYF; cdr3_nt: TGTGCCAGCAGTTCTACCCTCAATGTCCCGGAGCAGTACTTC
j_call: TRBJ2-2; v_call: TRBV4-2; clone_size: few; d_call: -; cdr3_aa: CASSRLDGLNTGELFF; cdr3_nt: TGTGCCAGCAGCCGGCTGGACGGGTTAAACACCGGGGAGCTGTTTTTT
j_call: TRBJ2-1; v_call: TRBV24-1; clone_size: many; d_call: TRBD1; cdr3_aa: CATSDSATGGLDEQFF; cdr3_nt: TGTGCCACCAGTGATTCAGCCACAGGGGGCTTGGATGAGCAGTTCTTC
j_call: TRBJ1-3; v_call: TRBV2; clone_size: -; d_call: TRBD1; cdr3_aa: CASSRQGRTIYF; cdr3_nt: TGTGCCAGCAGCAGACAGGGGCGCACCATATATTTT
j_call: TRBJ2-7; v_call: TRBV19; clone_size: -; d_call: -; cdr3_aa: CASSLTASYEQYF; cdr3_nt: TGTGCCAGTAGTTTGACAGCTTCTTACGAGCAGTACTTC
j_call: TRBJ2-6; v_call: TRBV6-6; clone_size: many; d_call: -; cdr3_aa: CASRPLGAGANVLTF; cdr3_nt: TGTGCCAGCAGGCCCTTAGGGGCTGGGGCCAACGTCCTGACTTTC
j_call: TRBJ1-1; v_call: TRBV30; clone_size: -; d_call: -; cdr3_aa: CAWSTTVNTEAFF; cdr3_nt: TGTGCCTGGAGTACTACAGTGAACACTGAAGCTTTCTTT
j_call: TRBJ1-2; v_call: TRBV6-1; clone_size: -; d_call: -; cdr3_aa: CASSQGVGDGYTF; cdr3_nt: TGTGCCAGCAGCCAAGGTGTTGGGGATGGCTACACCTTC
j_call: TRBJ2-2; v_call: TRBV7-7; clone_size: few; d_call: TRBD1; cdr3_aa: CASSRDSTGELFF; cdr3_nt: TGTGCTAGCAGCCGGGACAGCACCGGGGAGCTGTTTTTT
j_call: TRBJ1-1; v_call: TRBV7-8; clone_size: -; d_call: -; cdr3_aa: CASSPLGETEAFF; cdr3_nt: TGTGCCAGCAGCCCCCTCGGGGAGACTGAAGCTTTCTTT
j_call: TRBJ1-1; v_call: TRBV18; clone_size: few; d_call: -; cdr3_aa: CASSPLVGALEAFF; cdr3_nt: TGTGCCAGCTCACCACTTGTGGGGGCCCTTGAAGCTTTCTTT
j_call: TRBJ2-7; v_call: TRBV11-3; clone_size: -; d_call: TRBD2; cdr3_aa: CASSLVGREEVEQYF; cdr3_nt: TGTGCCAGCAGCTTAGTAGGCCGGGAGGAGGTCGAGCAGTACTTC
j_call: TRBJ2-7; v_call: TRBV7-9; clone_size: -; d_call: TRBD1; cdr3_aa: CASSLEGQHPCEQYF; cdr3_nt: TGTGCCAGCAGCTTAGAGGGACAGCATCCTTGCGAGCAGTACTTC
j_call: TRBJ1-5; v_call: TRBV10-3; clone_size: many; d_call: -; cdr3_aa: CAISESGDNQPQHF; cdr3_nt: TGTGCCATCAGTGAATCGGGGGACAATCAGCCCCAGCATTTT
j_call: TRBJ2-1; v_call: TRBV5-6; clone_size: -; d_call: TRBD2; cdr3_aa: CASSLVRGKRGGPGNEQFF; cdr3_nt: TGTGCCAGCAGCTTGGTAAGGGGTAAGCGGGGGGGCCCCGGCAATGAGCAGTTCTTC
j_call: TRBJ1-5; v_call: TRBV19; clone_size: many; d_call: -; cdr3_aa: CASSIRSGSSNQPQHF; cdr3_nt: TGTGCCAGTAGTATTCGGAGTGGGAGTAGCAATCAGCCCCAGCATTTT
j_call: TRBJ1-2; v_call: TRBV4-1; clone_size: many; d_call: TRBD1; cdr3_aa: CASSQGTLGQRTYGYTF; cdr3_nt: TGCGCCAGCAGCCAAGGAACGTTGGGACAGAGGACTTATGGCTACACCTTC
j_call: TRBJ2-1; v_call: TRBV15; clone_size: -; d_call: TRBD2; cdr3_aa: CATSRDPLAGYNEQFF; cdr3_nt: TGTGCCACCAGCAGAGACCCGTTAGCGGGCTACAATGAGCAGTTCTTC
j_call: TRBJ1-1; v_call: TRBV6-1; clone_size: once; d_call: -; cdr3_aa: CASRRGGYTEAFF; cdr3_nt: TGTGCCAGCAGACGTGGGGGATACACTGAAGCTTTCTTT
j_call: TRBJ2-7; v_call: TRBV29-1; clone_size: once; d_call: TRBD1; cdr3_aa: CSAIRGQASSYEQYF; cdr3_nt: TGCAGCGCCATCCGAGGACAGGCCAGCTCCTACGAGCAGTACTTC